The entry below describes one T cell receptor (beta chain). This specimen comes from a study of Ad26.COV2.S vaccination and SARS-CoV-2 variants. Specified treatment: around 19 received Ad26.COV2.S at low or high dose, single or two shots; 5 received placebo; per-sample allocation not given. Material that was analyzed had been drawn on day 63 after the first vaccine or placebo injection. The donor was a Boston adult aged 18-55 years. The CDR3 consists of 15 residues. Germline lookup yields CDR1 SGHTA and CDR2 FQGNSA. V gave up 1 base and J gave up 2 bases, with 12 bases separating them. Repertoires were generated with immunoSEQ multiplex PCR, while TCRdb's copy carries only in-frame clones and drops some. The table lists some 410,000 clones, approximately 90% of them singletons.

The sequenced sample was peripheral blood, obtained in a trial of Ad26.COV2.S vaccine versus placebo. The origin of this receptor is a person aged 18-65 years who received the Ad26.COV2.S COVID-19 vaccine or a placebo. The V gene is TRBV7-2, the J gene TRBJ2-7; D is possibly TRBD1 or TRBD2 (5 bases each). This chain's CDR3 is CASSLVQAGAYEQYF. The DNA for the CDR3 is TGTGCCAGCAGCTTAGTACAGGCCGGGGCCTACGAGCAGTACTTC.